The 28 T cell receptor beta chains presented below share a single source sample, sequenced in a study of shared clonotypes between healthy human individuals. It was CD45RO-negative cells, positively selected for CCR7, that made up naive CD8 cells, with terminally differentiated effector memory CD45RA+ cells excluded. TCRdb keeps only in-frame clones here, not all; method: immunoSEQ multiplex PCR. The data contain about 680,000 clones, just over 90% of them singletons. The sequenced sample consisted of naive CD8+ T cells sorted from blood. These receptors were obtained from a man younger than 45 in good health.

The chain employs TRBV28 and TRBJ2-3, with TRBD2 as a possible D gene (5 bases). V lost 5 bases, J lost 10 bases, and 19 bases lay in between. The germline gives CDR1 MDHEN, CDR2 SYDVKM. The CDR3 length is 14 residues. The CDR3 loop reads CASSPRTQGIPQYF. CDR3 nucleotide sequence: TGTGCCAGCAGTCCTAGGACTCAAGGGATTCCGCAGTATTTT.

This clone showed up just once. V usage is TRBV5-1 and J usage is TRBJ1-1; 10 bases map to TRBD1. Trimming at V came to 4 bases and at J to 4 bases, leaving 10 bases not matched to a gene. CDR1 and CDR2 from the germline V gene are SGHRS and YFSETQ. The CDR3 length is 16 residues. The CDR3 DNA reads as TGCGCCAGCAGCCTCGGACAGGGGGGTTATACCACTGAAGCTTTCTTT. Amino acid sequence: CASSLGQGGYTTEAFF.

The chain combines TRBV11-1 with TRBJ2-1; 7 nucleotides agree with TRBD1. Germline CDR1 is SGHAT and CDR2 is FQDESV (reference sequence). CDR3 length equals 13 residues. The trim removed 4 bases at V and 4 bases at J, leaving 1 base unmatched. For the CDR3, the DNA is TGTGCCAGCAGCTCGGGACAGTACAATGAGCAGTTCTTC. This encodes CASSSGQYNEQFF.

V usage is TRBV11-2 and J usage is TRBJ1-1, with no clear D. V was trimmed by 5 bases and J by 6 bases, leaving 7 bases between them. From germline, CDR1 is SGHAT and CDR2 FQNNGV. CDR3 size: 11 residues. CDR3: CASSHGAEAFF. CDR3 DNA sequence: TGTGCCAGCAGCCATGGGGCTGAAGCTTTCTTT.

The chain is built from TRBV27 and TRBJ2-7; 9 bases are a match to TRBD2. Trimming at V came to 4 bases and at J to 3 bases, leaving 4 bases not matched to a gene. Germline V gene data show CDR1 as MNHEY and CDR2 as SMNVEV (reference sequence). The CDR3 is 14 amino acids. CDR3 protein: CASSWTSVGYEQYF. CDR3 nucleotide sequence: TGTGCCAGCAGTTGGACTAGCGTCGGCTACGAGCAGTACTTC.

The table lists this clone with a count of one. The V call is TRBV11-3, the J call TRBJ2-2, with D perhaps assigned TRBD1 or TRBD2 (5 bases each). Germline loops: CDR1 SGHNT, CDR2 YENEEA. The V end lost 0 bases, the J end lost 6 bases, and 14 bases lay between the germline ends. The CDR3 is 16 residues long. The CDR3 coding sequence is TGTGCCAGCAGCTTAGACAGTGGGACGATCCCCGGGGAGCTGTTTTTT. Translating it yields CASSLDSGTIPGELFF.

The V and J genes are TRBV28 and TRBJ1-1, with a tentative D call TRBD1 (5 bases). Germline values: CDR1 MDHEN, CDR2 SYDVKM. CDR3 size: 16 residues. Trimming stripped 3 bases from V and 2 bases from J, with 16 bases between. The CDR3 nucleotides read TGTGCCAGCAGTTTGGACACCCTCGACCCCAACACTGAAGCTTTCTTT. Translation gives CASSLDTLDPNTEAFF.

V and J are TRBV2 and TRBJ1-1, with D tentatively TRBD1 (5 bases). CDR1 and CDR2 from the germline V gene are SNHLY and FYNNEI. Trimming took off 5 bases at V and 4 bases at J, with 14 bases between the two ends. This CDR3 spans 14 amino acids. CDR3 region: CASSHTGGTTEAFF. The CDR3 DNA reads as TGTGCCAGCAGTCATACTGGGGGGACCACTGAAGCTTTCTTT.

This rearrangement joins TRBV5-6 to TRBJ2-5, with no clear D. The germline V gene encodes CDR1 SGHDT and CDR2 YYEEEE. This CDR3 has 16 residues. The ends were cut back, 1 base at V and 2 bases at J, with 15 bases in the middle. The DNA for the CDR3 is TGTGCCAGCAGCTTGTTGGGGATTTCCCCACAAGAGACCCAGTACTTC. This codes for CASSLLGISPQETQYF.

This sequence joins TRBV14 and TRBJ2-7; D may be TRBD1 (5 bases). The germline V and J ends were trimmed by 1 base and 1 base, with 11 bases remaining between them. Germline values: CDR1 SGHDN, CDR2 FVKESK. The CDR3 contains 15 residues. The CDR3 is CASSQVWQGSYEQYF. The CDR3 DNA reads TGTGCCAGCAGCCAAGTGTGGCAGGGTTCCTACGAGCAGTACTTC. The full variable domain, in which reference TRBV14 and TRBJ2-7 provide the parts outside the CDR3, is EAGVTQFPSHSVIEKGQTVTLRCDPISGHDNLYWYRRVMGKEIKFLLHFVKESKQDESGMPNNRFLAERTGGTYSTLKVQPAELEDSGVYFCASSQVWQGSYEQYFGPGTRLTVT.

This chain links TRBV27 with TRBJ2-3; no firm D call. The CDR3 loop spans 14 amino acids. V gave up 2 bases and J gave up 1 base, with 7 bases separating them. CDR1 and CDR2 from the germline V gene are MNHEY and SMNVEV (reference sequence). CDR3 in amino acids: CASSLNPGTDTQYF. CDR3 DNA sequence: TGTGCCAGCAGTTTAAACCCGGGCACAGATACGCAGTATTTT.

V is TRBV28 and J is TRBJ2-4; D not certain. Germline V lookup: CDR1 MDHEN, CDR2 SYDVKM. The CDR3 totals 13 residues. V was cut by 7 bases and J by 2 bases, with 9 bases left in between. The CDR3 nucleotides read TGTGCCAGCAACGGGCGGACCAAAAACATTCAGTACTTC. It specifies CASNGRTKNIQYF. The complete variable domain, with remaining parts taken from reference TRBV28 and TRBJ2-4, reads DVKVTQSSRYLVKRTGEKVFLECVQDMDHENMFWYRQDPGLGLRLIYFSYDVKMKEKGDIPEGYSVSREKKERFSLILESASTNQTSMYLCASNGRTKNIQYFGAGTRLSVL.

The chain combines TRBV25-1 with TRBJ1-4, with D unresolved. This CDR3 is built from 16 residues. Germline CDR1 reads MGHDK; CDR2 reads SYGVNS. Trimming took off 4 bases at V and 3 bases at J, with 15 bases between the two ends. In DNA, the CDR3 is TGTGCCAGCAGTGGGTATTATGAGACCGCTAATGAAAAACTGTTTTTT. This codes for CASSGYYETANEKLFF. Combining the CDR3 with reference TRBV25-1 and TRBJ1-4 gives the whole variable domain EADIYQTPRYLVIGTGKKITLECSQTMGHDKMYWYQQDPGMELHLIHYSYGVNSTEKGDLSSESTVSRIRTEHFPLTLESARPSHTSQYLCASSGYYETANEKLFFGSGTQLSVL.

The V call is TRBV11-2, the J call TRBJ2-2, with 9 nucleotides matching TRBD1. The CDR3 is 17 residues long. CDR1 and CDR2 from the germline V gene are SGHAT and FQNNGV. The J segment lost 1 base and the V segment lost 1 base, leaving 4 bases of the junction unmatched. The CDR3: CASSLVGTGWNTGELFF. CDR3 in DNA: TGTGCCAGCAGCTTAGTTGGGACAGGGTGGAACACCGGGGAGCTGTTTTTT.

The V call is TRBV7-9, the J call TRBJ1-1; D is unclear. Per the germline V gene, CDR1 is SEHNR and CDR2 is FQNEAQ (reference sequence). The CDR3 consists of 12 residues. V lost 5 bases to trimming and J lost 6 bases, with 10 bases between them. This chain's CDR3 is CASSGSGSEAFF. CDR3 DNA: TGTGCCAGCAGCGGGTCAGGATCTGAAGCTTTCTTT. Variable domain in full (rest from reference TRBV7-9 and TRBJ1-1): DTGVSQNPRHKITKRGQNVTFRCDPISEHNRLYWYRQTLGQGPEFLTYFQNEAQLEKSRLLSDRFSAERPKGSFSTLEIQRTEQGDSAMYLCASSGSGSEAFFGQGTRLTVV.

This sequence joins TRBV4-1 and TRBJ1-4, with 7 positions matching TRBD1. The CDR3 sequence is 16 residues long. After removal of 4 bases from V and 7 bases from J, the junction contained 12 bases not matched to a gene. Germline lookup yields CDR1 MGHRA and CDR2 YSYEKL. The CDR3 loop is CASSPEVGRGTEKLFF. The CDR3 DNA is TGCGCCAGCAGCCCAGAAGTTGGCAGGGGGACTGAAAAACTGTTTTTT.

The V call is TRBV11-3, the J call TRBJ2-3, with 7 bases lining up with TRBD2. Germline CDR1 is SGHNT and CDR2 is YENEEA. Trimming cost V 4 bases and J 2 bases; bases outside gene matches: 3. The CDR3 sequence is 14 residues long. The CDR3 DNA follows: TGTGCCAGCAGCTCCCGGGACTACACAGATACGCAGTATTTT. It specifies CASSSRDYTDTQYF.

The genes are TRBV4-1 and TRBJ2-7, with no clear D. Germline CDR1 reads MGHRA; CDR2 reads YSYEKL. The CDR3 loop spans 14 amino acids. Trimming left V 4 bases short and J 1 base short, with 11 bases between. CDR3 in DNA: TGCGCCAGCAGCCCTGAGTGGGGATCCTACGAGCAGTACTTC. This translates into CASSPEWGSYEQYF.

The chain carries TRBV27 and TRBJ2-1; TRBD1 matches at 9 bases. CDR1 and CDR2 from the germline V gene are MNHEY and SMNVEV (reference sequence). V gave up 7 bases and J gave up 6 bases; unmatched junction bases: 10. The CDR3 consists of 15 residues. As DNA, the CDR3 is TGTGCCAGCAAAAACCGGGACAGGGCATTCAATGAGCAGTTCTTC. Its protein product is CASKNRDRAFNEQFF.

This clone has just one count. The rearrangement uses TRBV9 and TRBJ1-2; D is ambiguous. Germline V gene lookup returns CDR1 SGDLS and CDR2 YYNGEE. The CDR3 sequence is 18 residues long. V lost 2 bases and J 1 base, leaving 21 bases between the germline ends. Here the CDR3 DNA reads TGTGCCAGCAGCGTCAACCCTATCGACGGGGAGGATAACTATGGCTACACCTTC. Translation: CASSVNPIDGEDNYGYTF.

This clone was found once. This sequence joins TRBV27 and TRBJ1-1; D gene uncertain. With 6 bases removed from V and 1 base from J, the gap between germline ends came to 9 bases. This CDR3 is built from 13 residues. Germline lookup yields CDR1 MNHEY and CDR2 SMNVEV (reference sequence). Written as DNA, the CDR3 is TGTGCCAGCAGATGGACCTCGAACACTGAAGCTTTCTTT. Its protein is CASRWTSNTEAFF.

The chain couples TRBV7-9 to TRBJ1-5, with D maybe TRBD1 (5 bases). Trimming pared 1 base from V and 3 bases from J, leaving 7 bases between. Germline lookup yields CDR1 SEHNR and CDR2 FQNEAQ (reference sequence). The CDR3 covers 14 residues. The CDR3 spells CASSLVGANQPQHF. CDR3 coding DNA: TGTGCCAGCAGCTTAGTCGGGGCCAATCAGCCCCAGCATTTT.

This rearrangement joins TRBV2 to TRBJ1-1, with 9 bases lining up with TRBD1. V gave up 6 bases and J gave up 0 bases; unmatched junction bases: 11. Germline lookup yields CDR1 SNHLY and CDR2 FYNNEI. CDR3 size: 17 residues. The chain's CDR3 is CASRFPGQGKMNTEAFF. In DNA, the CDR3 is TGTGCCAGCAGATTCCCGGGACAGGGAAAAATGAACACTGAAGCTTTCTTT.

The CDR3 sequence is CASSQVPLAGDSEQFF. In DNA, the CDR3 is TGCGCCAGCAGCCAAGTCCCCCTAGCGGGGGACAGTGAGCAGTTCTTC. The chain employs TRBV4-1 and TRBJ2-1; 10 bases line up with TRBD2. CDR3 size: 16 residues. The ends lost 1 base at V and 9 bases at J; junction bases unmatched: 9. CDR1 and CDR2 from the germline V gene are MGHRA and YSYEKL.

This clone appeared once. The J gene is TRBJ1-1, the V gene TRBV4-3; TRBD1 aligns across 11 bases. V shed 1 base and J 5 bases; nucleotides not matched to a gene: 18. The length of the CDR3 is 20 residues. In germline, CDR1 is LGHNA, CDR2 YSLEER. CDR3 in amino acids: CASSQGSTEVGTGGGTEAFF. The CDR3 DNA is TGCGCCAGCAGCCAAGGATCCACGGAGGTGGGGACAGGGGGTGGAACTGAAGCTTTCTTT.

This clone was observed a single time. This chain joins TRBV19 and TRBJ1-1; no definite D call. The germline V gene has CDR1 LNHDA and CDR2 SQIVND (reference sequence). Trimming cost V 5 bases and J 1 base, with 2 bases left between them. The CDR3 sequence is 11 residues long. This CDR3 reads CASSENTEAFF. CDR3 nucleotides: TGTGCCAGTAGTGAGAACACTGAAGCTTTCTTT.

The rearrangement joins TRBV6-4 to TRBJ2-7; 7 nucleotides line up with TRBD1. With V trimmed by 0 bases and J by 2 bases, 13 bases remained unmatched. Germline CDR1 MRHNA, CDR2 SNTAGT. There are 18 residues in the CDR3. DNA for the CDR3: TGTGCCAGCAGTGACTCGATGTCTGGGACAGAGTACACCTACGAGCAGTACTTC. It yields the protein CASSDSMSGTEYTYEQYF.

Comments on this clone: Germline is not matched at one junction end, which may reflect a read error. The rearrangement links TRBV7-7 to TRBJ2-5; D is uncertain. The CDR3 length is 13 residues. In germline, CDR1 is SSHAT, CDR2 FNYEAQ (reference sequence). The CDR3 is CASSRGIGETQYF. The DNA of the CDR3 is TGTGCTAGCAGCCGCGGTATCGGGGAGACCCAGTACTTC.